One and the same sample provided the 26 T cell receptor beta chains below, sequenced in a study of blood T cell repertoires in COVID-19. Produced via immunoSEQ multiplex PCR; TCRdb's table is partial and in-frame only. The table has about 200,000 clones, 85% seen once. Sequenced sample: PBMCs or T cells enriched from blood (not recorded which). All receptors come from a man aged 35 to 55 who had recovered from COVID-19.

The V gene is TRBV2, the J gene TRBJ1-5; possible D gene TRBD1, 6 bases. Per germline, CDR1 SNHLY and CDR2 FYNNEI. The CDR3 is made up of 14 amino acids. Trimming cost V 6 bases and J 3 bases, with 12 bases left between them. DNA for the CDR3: TGTGCCAGCAGCACCGACAGGATCAATCAGCCCCAGCATTTT. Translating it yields CASSTDRINQPQHF.

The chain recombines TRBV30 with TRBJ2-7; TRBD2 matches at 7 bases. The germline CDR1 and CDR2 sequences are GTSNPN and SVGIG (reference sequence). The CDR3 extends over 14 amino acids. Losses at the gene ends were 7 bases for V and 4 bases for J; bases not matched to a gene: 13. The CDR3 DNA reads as TGTGCCTTGGGCTTTCGGGAGGCCCTTTACGAGCAGTACTTC. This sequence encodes CALGFREALYEQYF.

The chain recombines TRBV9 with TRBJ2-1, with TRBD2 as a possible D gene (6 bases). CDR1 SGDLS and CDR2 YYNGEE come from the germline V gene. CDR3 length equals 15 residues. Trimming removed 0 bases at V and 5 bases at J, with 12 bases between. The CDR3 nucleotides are TGTGCCAGCAGCGTAGTGGGGACTTCTGACAATGAGCAGTTCTTC. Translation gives CASSVVGTSDNEQFF.

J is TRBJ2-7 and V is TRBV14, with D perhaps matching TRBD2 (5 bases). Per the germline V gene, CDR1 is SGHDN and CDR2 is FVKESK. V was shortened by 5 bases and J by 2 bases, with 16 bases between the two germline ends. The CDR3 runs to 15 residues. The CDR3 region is CASSDRENSAYEQYF. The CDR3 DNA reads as TGTGCCAGCAGCGATAGGGAGAACAGTGCCTACGAGCAGTACTTC.

In DNA, the CDR3 is TGTGCCAGCAGCTTGGCTCCGAGGACAGTCCAAGAGACCCAGTACTTC. Translating gives CASSLAPRTVQETQYF. This sequence joins TRBV5-5 and TRBJ2-5, with D tentatively TRBD1 (6 bases). The CDR3 consists of 16 residues. Per germline, CDR1 SGHKS and CDR2 YYEKEE (reference sequence). V was trimmed by 0 bases and J by 1 base, leaving 13 bases between them.

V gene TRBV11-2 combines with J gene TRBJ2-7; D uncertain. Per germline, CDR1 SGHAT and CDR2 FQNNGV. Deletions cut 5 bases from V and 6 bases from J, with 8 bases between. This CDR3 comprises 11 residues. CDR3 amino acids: CASSPYFEQYF. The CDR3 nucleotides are TGTGCCAGCAGCCCTTATTTCGAGCAGTACTTC.

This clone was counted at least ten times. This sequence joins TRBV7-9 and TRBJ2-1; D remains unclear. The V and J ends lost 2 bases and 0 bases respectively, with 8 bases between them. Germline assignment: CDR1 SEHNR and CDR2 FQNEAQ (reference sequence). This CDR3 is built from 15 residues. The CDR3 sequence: CASSLKNYSYNEQFF. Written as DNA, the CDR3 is TGTGCCAGCAGCTTAAAGAACTACTCCTACAATGAGCAGTTCTTC.

In DNA form, the CDR3 reads TGTGCCAGCAGTCAACAGGGGAGTCTTTCACCCCTCCACTTT. It translates to CASSQQGSLSPLHF. This sequence joins TRBV6-5 and TRBJ1-6, with TRBD1 identical over 7 bases. The CDR3 is made up of 14 amino acids. Germline loops: CDR1 MNHEY, CDR2 SVGAGI. The V gene end was trimmed by 5 bases and the J gene end by 9 bases; junction bases not matched to a gene: 7.

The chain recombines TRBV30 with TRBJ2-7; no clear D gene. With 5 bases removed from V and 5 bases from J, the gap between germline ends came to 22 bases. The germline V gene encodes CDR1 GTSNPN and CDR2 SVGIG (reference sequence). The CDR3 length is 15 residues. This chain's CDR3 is CAWFSLHGPRDEQYF. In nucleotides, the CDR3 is TGTGCCTGGTTCTCACTTCACGGCCCCCGGGACGAGCAGTACTTC.

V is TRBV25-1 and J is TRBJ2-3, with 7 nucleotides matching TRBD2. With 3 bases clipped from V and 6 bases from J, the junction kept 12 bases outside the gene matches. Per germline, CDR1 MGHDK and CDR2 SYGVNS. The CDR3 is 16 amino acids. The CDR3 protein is CASSENPGGGADTQYF. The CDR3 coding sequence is TGTGCCAGCAGTGAGAACCCGGGAGGAGGAGCCGATACGCAGTATTTT.

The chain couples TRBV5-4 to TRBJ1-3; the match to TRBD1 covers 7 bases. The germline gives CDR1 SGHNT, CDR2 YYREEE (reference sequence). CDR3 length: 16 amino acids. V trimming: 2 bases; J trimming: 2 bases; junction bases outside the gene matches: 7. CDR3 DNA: TGTGCCAGCAGCTTACCCCCCGGACAGGCTGGAAACACCATATATTTT. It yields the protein CASSLPPGQAGNTIYF.

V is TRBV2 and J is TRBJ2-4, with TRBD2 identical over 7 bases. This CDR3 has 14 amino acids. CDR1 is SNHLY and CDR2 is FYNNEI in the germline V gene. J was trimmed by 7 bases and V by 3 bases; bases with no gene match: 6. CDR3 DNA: TGTGCCAGCAGTGATCCGGGGGGAAGGAACATTCAGTACTTC. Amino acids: CASSDPGGRNIQYF.

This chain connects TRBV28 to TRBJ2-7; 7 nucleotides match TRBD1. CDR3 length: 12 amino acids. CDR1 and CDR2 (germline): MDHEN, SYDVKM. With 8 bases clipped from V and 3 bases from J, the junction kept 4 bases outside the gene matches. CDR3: CASATGIYEQYF. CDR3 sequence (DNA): TGTGCCAGCGCGACAGGGATCTACGAGCAGTACTTC.

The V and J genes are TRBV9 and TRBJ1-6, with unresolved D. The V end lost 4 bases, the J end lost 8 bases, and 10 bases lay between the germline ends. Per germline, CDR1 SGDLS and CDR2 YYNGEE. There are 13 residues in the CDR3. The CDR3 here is CASSSRSDSPLHF. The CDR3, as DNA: TGTGCCAGCAGCTCGCGGTCGGATTCACCCCTCCACTTT. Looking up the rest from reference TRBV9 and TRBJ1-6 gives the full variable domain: DSGVTQTPKHLITATGQRVTLRCSPRSGDLSVYWYQQSLDQGLQFLIQYYNGEERAKGNILERFSAQQFPDLHSELNLSSLELGDSALYFCASSSRSDSPLHFGNGTRLTVT.

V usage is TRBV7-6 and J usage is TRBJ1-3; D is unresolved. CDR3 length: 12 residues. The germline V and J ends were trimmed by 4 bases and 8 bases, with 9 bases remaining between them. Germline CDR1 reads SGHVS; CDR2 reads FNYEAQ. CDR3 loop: CASSSFVDTIYF. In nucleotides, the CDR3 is TGTGCCAGCAGCTCATTTGTTGACACCATATATTTT.

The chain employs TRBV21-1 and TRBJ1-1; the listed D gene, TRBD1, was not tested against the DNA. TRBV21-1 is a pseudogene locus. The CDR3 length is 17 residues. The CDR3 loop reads CASSKGGTGGDYGGAFF. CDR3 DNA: TGTGCCAGCAGCAAAGGTGGGACAGGGGGAGATTACGGAGGAGCTTTCTTT.

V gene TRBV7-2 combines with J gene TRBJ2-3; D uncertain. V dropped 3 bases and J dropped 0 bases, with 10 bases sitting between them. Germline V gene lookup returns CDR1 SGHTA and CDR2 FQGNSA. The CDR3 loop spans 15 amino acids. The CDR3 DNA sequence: TGTGCCAGCAGCTTTCAGGTTACTAGCACAGATACGCAGTATTTT. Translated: CASSFQVTSTDTQYF.

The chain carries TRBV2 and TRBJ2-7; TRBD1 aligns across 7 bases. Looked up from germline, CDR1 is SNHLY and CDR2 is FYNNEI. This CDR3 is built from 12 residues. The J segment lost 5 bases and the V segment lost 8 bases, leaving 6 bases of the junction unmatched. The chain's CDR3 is CASDRQGNEQYF. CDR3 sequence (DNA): TGTGCCAGCGATAGACAGGGAAACGAGCAGTACTTC.

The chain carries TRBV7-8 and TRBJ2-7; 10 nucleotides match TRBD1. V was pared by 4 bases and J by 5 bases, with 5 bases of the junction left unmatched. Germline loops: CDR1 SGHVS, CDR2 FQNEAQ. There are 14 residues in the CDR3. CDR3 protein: CASSYRDRGHEQYF. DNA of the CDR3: TGTGCCAGCAGCTACCGGGACAGGGGCCACGAGCAGTACTTC.

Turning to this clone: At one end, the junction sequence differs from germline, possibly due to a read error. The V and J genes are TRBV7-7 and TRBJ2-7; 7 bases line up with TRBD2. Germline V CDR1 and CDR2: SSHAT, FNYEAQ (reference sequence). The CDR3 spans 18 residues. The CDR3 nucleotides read TGTGCTAGCAGCTTAGGGCCAACTTCTAGGGCGGGAGCAAACGAGCAGTACTTC. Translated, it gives CASSLGPTSRAGANEQYF.

The CDR3 here is CASSWQGADGSPLHF. The CDR3 bases are TGTGCCAGCAGCTGGCAGGGGGCCGATGGGTCACCCCTCCACTTT. This chain uses TRBV5-4 with TRBJ1-6; 8 bases are a match to TRBD1. The V segment lost 3 bases and the J segment 10 bases; nucleotides outside the gene matches: 9. The germline CDR1 and CDR2 sequences are SGHNT and YYREEE (reference sequence). This CDR3 has 15 amino acids.

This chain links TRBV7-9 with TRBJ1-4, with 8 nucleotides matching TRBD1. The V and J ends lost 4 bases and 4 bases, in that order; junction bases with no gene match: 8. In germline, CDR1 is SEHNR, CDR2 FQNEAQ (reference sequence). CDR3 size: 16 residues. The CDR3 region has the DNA TGTGCCAGCAGCTCCTCGGACAGGGAAATTAATGAAAAACTGTTTTTT. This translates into CASSSSDREINEKLFF.

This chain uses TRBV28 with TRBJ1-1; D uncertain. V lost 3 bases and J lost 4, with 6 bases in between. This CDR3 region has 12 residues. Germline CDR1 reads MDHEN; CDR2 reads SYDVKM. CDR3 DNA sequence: TGTGCCAGCAGTTTCTTCCCCACTGAAGCTTTCTTT. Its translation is CASSFFPTEAFF.

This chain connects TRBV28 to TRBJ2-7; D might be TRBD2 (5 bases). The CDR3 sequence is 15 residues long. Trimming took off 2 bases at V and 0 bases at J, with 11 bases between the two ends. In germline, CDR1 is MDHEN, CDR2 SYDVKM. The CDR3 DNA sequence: TGTGCCAGCAGTTTAGAGGGAAGGAGCTCCTACGAGCAGTACTTC. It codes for CASSLEGRSSYEQYF.

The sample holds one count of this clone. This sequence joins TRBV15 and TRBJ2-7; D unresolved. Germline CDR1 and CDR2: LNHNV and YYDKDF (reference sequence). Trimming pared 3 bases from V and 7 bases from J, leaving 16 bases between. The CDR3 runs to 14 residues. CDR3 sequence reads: CATSSRSPSEEQYF. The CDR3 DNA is TGTGCCACCAGCAGTCGGAGCCCCAGCGAGGAGCAGTACTTC.

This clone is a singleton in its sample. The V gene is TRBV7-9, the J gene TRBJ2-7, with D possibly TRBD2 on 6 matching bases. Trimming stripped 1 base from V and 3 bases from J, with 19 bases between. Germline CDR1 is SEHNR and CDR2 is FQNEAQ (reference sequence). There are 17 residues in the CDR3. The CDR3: CASSLGRGTVPIYEQYF. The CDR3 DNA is TGTGCCAGCAGCTTAGGGAGGGGAACAGTACCGATCTACGAGCAGTACTTC.